This T cell receptor (beta chain) appears in the sequencing data of a study of blood T cells in healthy people across ages. V was shortened by 1 base and J by 7 bases, with 13 bases between the two germline ends. This CDR3 has 15 residues. Primers used in a second PCR of roughly 6 to 11 cycles were a sample-barcoded 5' primer and a J-beta primer mix. MiXCR was run by TCRdb on the 5' RACE reads, yielding one entry per CDR3 protein. The data show fewer than 650,000 distinct CDR3 sequences, 27% seen once. This clonotype was observed a handful of times. The same data also contributed to another study, on T cells of mothers and their children. As reported in that work: Donors comprised a few healthy Caucasian mothers plus their six children.

The receptor comes from a boy between 2 and 15 years old in good health. The sequenced material came from blood. This chain connects TRBV12-3 or TRBV12-4 to TRBJ1-4; the D is unclear. In nucleotides, the CDR3 is TGTGCCAGCAGTTTAGATCCGGGTATCCGTGAAAAACTGTTTTTT. It encodes CASSLDPGIREKLFF.